These T cell receptor beta chains were read from a single sample in a study of T cells after yellow fever vaccination. TCRdb independently ran MiXCR on the 5' RACE reads; one entry per CDR3 protein. This sample yields about 170,000 distinct CDR3 sequences, of which approximately 11% are seen a single time; 36% belongs to the top ten. The input for sequencing was CD8+ T cells sorted from PBMCs, taken 15 days after the yellow fever booster vaccination. These receptors were taken from a man younger than 35 who received the YFV17D yellow fever vaccine. The conserved cysteine and the conserved F or W are not part of the CDR3 here. Not all rows give a size; the values are once, few, many and, for expanded clones, a class.

v_call: TRBV7-9; clone_size: .; j_call: TRBJ2-5; cdr3_aa: ASSLAGKETQY
v_call: TRBV7-2; clone_size: few; j_call: TRBJ2-2; cdr3_aa: ASRPQRAGGANTGELF
v_call: TRBV29-1; clone_size: few; j_call: TRBJ2-5; cdr3_aa: SVLFYGVSSETQY
v_call: TRBV7-6; clone_size: .; j_call: TRBJ1-4; cdr3_aa: ASSLENGGYEKLF
v_call: TRBV20-1; clone_size: .; j_call: TRBJ1-1; cdr3_aa: SASTESYMNTEAF
v_call: TRBV19; clone_size: few; j_call: TRBJ2-3; cdr3_aa: ASSISTGDTQY
v_call: TRBV5-4; clone_size: .; j_call: TRBJ2-1; cdr3_aa: ASRELQRDNEQF
v_call: TRBV19; clone_size: .; j_call: TRBJ1-1; cdr3_aa: ASWGMTEAF
v_call: TRBV6-5; clone_size: few; j_call: TRBJ1-2; cdr3_aa: ASSYSERDGYT
v_call: TRBV7-9; clone_size: .; j_call: TRBJ2-1; cdr3_aa: ASSLGLDGF
v_call: TRBV6-5; clone_size: few; j_call: TRBJ2-3; cdr3_aa: ASSNGGRTDTQY
v_call: TRBV20-1; clone_size: many; j_call: TRBJ2-1; cdr3_aa: SATSPTSGYNEQF
v_call: TRBV6-2/TRBV6-3; clone_size: few; j_call: TRBJ2-5; cdr3_aa: ASTEPGFRETQY
v_call: TRBV6-6; clone_size: .; j_call: TRBJ1-2; cdr3_aa: ASSYSSRDHYGYT
v_call: TRBV7-9; clone_size: .; j_call: TRBJ2-3; cdr3_aa: ASSYPSADTQY
v_call: TRBV7-8; clone_size: .; j_call: TRBJ2-5; cdr3_aa: ASSEGPNQETQY
v_call: TRBV5-1; clone_size: many; j_call: TRBJ1-1; cdr3_aa: ASSSQGANTEAF
v_call: TRBV5-1; clone_size: .; j_call: TRBJ2-5; cdr3_aa: ASSLMRETQY
v_call: TRBV27; clone_size: .; j_call: TRBJ2-2; cdr3_aa: ASSEGAGTGELF
v_call: TRBV11-2; clone_size: few; j_call: TRBJ2-5; cdr3_aa: ASSLDSGGVGTQY
v_call: TRBV4-1; clone_size: .; j_call: TRBJ2-1; cdr3_aa: ASSQDPLAGVANEQF
v_call: TRBV9; clone_size: few; j_call: TRBJ2-5; cdr3_aa: ASSVAAAGSETQY
v_call: TRBV29-1; clone_size: .; j_call: TRBJ1-2; cdr3_aa: SAKAEGRDGYT
v_call: TRBV11-2; clone_size: few; j_call: TRBJ2-6; cdr3_aa: ASSLFRSSSPSGANVLT
v_call: TRBV4-3; clone_size: few; j_call: TRBJ2-1; cdr3_aa: ASSQVLAGGSDEQF
v_call: TRBV7-2; clone_size: few; j_call: TRBJ1-4; cdr3_aa: ASSLWANEKLF
v_call: TRBV20-1; clone_size: once; j_call: TRBJ2-2; cdr3_aa: SARDQWGGTHLTGELF
v_call: TRBV2; clone_size: .; j_call: TRBJ2-2; cdr3_aa: ASSEPSGGALTGELF
v_call: TRBV11-2; clone_size: .; j_call: TRBJ2-5; cdr3_aa: ASSYRGPVGTQY
v_call: TRBV27; clone_size: few; j_call: TRBJ1-1; cdr3_aa: ASSHGENTEAF
v_call: TRBV5-6; clone_size: few; j_call: TRBJ2-5; cdr3_aa: ASSDQETQY
v_call: TRBV15; clone_size: few; j_call: TRBJ1-5; cdr3_aa: ATSRVQGGQPQH
v_call: TRBV6-5; clone_size: few; j_call: TRBJ1-2; cdr3_aa: ASSYASNYGYT